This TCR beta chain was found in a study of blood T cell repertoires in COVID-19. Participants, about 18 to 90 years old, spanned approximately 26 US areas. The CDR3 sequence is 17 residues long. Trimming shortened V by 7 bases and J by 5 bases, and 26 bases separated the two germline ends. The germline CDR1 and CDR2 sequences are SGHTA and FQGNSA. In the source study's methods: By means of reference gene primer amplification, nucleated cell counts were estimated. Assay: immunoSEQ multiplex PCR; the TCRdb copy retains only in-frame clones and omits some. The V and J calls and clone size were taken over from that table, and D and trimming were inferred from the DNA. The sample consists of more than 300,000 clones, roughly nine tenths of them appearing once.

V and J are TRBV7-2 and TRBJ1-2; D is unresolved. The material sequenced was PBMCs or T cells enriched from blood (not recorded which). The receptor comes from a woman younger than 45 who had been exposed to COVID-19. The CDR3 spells CASTPFLGRAMGYGYTF. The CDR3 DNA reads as TGTGCCAGCACCCCTTTTTTGGGGAGGGCAATGGGGTATGGCTACACCTTC.